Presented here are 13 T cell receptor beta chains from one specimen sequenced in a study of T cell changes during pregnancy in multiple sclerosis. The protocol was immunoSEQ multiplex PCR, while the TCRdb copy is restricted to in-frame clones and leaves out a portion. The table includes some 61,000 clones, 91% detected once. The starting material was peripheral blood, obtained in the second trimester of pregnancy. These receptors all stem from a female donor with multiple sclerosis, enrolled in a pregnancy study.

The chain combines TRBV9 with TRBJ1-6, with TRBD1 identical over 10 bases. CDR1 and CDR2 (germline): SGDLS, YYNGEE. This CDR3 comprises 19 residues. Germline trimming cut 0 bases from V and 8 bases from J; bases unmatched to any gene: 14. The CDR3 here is CASSVGLPGQGPADSPLHF. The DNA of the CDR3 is TGTGCCAGCAGCGTAGGCTTACCGGGACAGGGGCCGGCGGATTCACCCCTCCACTTT.

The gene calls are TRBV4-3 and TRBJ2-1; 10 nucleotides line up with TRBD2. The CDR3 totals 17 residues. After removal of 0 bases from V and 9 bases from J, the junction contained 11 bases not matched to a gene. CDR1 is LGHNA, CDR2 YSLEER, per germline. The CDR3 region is CASSQESSSGGASEQFF. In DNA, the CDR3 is TGCGCCAGCAGCCAAGAGTCGTCCAGCGGGGGGGCCAGTGAGCAGTTCTTC.

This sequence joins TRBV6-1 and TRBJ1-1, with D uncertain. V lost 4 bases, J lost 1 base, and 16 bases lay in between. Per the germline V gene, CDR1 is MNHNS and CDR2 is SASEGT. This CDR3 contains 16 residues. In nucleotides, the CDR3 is TGTGCCAGCAGTGGGGTCCCTGGGGAGTGGAACACTGAAGCTTTCTTT. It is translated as CASSGVPGEWNTEAFF.

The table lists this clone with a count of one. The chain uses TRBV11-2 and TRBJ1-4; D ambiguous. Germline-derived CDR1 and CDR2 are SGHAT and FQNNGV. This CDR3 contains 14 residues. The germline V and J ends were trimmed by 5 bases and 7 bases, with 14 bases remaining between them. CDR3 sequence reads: CASSISPLVEKLFF. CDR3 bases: TGTGCCAGCAGCATTAGCCCCTTGGTTGAAAAACTGTTTTTT.

CDR3 coding DNA: TGTGCCAGCAGCTTAAGGCCAGGGGGCTACGAGCAGTACTTC. Encoded protein: CASSLRPGGYEQYF. The chain combines TRBV7-3 with TRBJ2-7, with TRBD1 matching 7 bases. This CDR3 spans 14 amino acids. Looked up from germline, CDR1 is SGHTA and CDR2 is FQGTGA. The trim removed 1 base at V and 3 bases at J, leaving 3 bases unmatched.

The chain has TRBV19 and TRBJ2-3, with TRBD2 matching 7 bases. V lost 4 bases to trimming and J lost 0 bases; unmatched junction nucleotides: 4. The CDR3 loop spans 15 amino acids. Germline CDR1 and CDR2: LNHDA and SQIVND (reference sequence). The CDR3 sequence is CASSTSGVSTDTQYF. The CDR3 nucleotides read TGTGCCAGTAGTACAAGCGGGGTAAGCACAGATACGCAGTATTTT. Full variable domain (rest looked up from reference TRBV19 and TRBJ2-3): DGGITQSPKYLFRKEGQNVTLSCEQNLNHDAMYWYRQDPGQGLRLIYYSQIVNDFQKGDIAEGYSVSREKKESFPLTVTSAQKNPTAFYLCASSTSGVSTDTQYFGPGTRLTVL.

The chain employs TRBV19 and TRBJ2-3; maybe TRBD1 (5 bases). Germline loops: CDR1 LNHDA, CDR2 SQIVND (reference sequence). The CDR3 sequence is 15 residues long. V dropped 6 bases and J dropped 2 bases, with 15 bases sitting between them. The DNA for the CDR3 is TGTGCCAGTAGACAGGCCGCTAGATTCACAGATACGCAGTATTTT. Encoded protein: CASRQAARFTDTQYF. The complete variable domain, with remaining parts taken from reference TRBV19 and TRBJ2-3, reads DGGITQSPKYLFRKEGQNVTLSCEQNLNHDAMYWYRQDPGQGLRLIYYSQIVNDFQKGDIAEGYSVSREKKESFPLTVTSAQKNPTAFYLCASRQAARFTDTQYFGPGTRLTVL.

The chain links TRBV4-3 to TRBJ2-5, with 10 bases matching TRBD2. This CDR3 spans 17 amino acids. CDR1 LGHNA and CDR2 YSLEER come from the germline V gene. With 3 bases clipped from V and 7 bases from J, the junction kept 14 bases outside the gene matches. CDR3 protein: CASSQVRGLASSGTQYF. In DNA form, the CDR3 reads TGCGCCAGCAGCCAGGTGCGGGGACTAGCGTCGAGCGGGACCCAGTACTTC.

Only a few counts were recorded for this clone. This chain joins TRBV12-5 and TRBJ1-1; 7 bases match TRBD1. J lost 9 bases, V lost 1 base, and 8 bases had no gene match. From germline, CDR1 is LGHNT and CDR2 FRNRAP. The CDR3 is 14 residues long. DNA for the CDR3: TGTGCTAGTGGTTTGGGGGACAGTAAGGCTAAAGCTTTCTTT. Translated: CASGLGDSKAKAFF.

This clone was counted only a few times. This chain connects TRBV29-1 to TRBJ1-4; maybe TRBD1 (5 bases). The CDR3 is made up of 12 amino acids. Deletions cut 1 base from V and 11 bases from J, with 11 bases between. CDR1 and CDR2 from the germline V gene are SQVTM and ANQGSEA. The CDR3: CSVEVAGQKLFF. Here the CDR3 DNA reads TGCAGCGTTGAAGTAGCAGGGCAGAAACTGTTTTTT. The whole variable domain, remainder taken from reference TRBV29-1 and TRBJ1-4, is SAVISQKPSRDICQRGTSLTIQCQVDSQVTMMFWYRQQPGQSLTLIATANQGSEATYESGFVIDKFPISRPNLTFSTLTVSNMSPEDSSIYLCSVEVAGQKLFFGSGTQLSVL.

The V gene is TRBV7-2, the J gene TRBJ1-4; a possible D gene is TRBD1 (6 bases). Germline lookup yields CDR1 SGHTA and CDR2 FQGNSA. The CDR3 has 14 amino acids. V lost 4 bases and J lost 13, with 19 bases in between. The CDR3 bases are TGTGCCAGCAGCTCACGGGACACCCCGAGGAGACTGTTTTTT. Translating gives CASSSRDTPRRLFF.

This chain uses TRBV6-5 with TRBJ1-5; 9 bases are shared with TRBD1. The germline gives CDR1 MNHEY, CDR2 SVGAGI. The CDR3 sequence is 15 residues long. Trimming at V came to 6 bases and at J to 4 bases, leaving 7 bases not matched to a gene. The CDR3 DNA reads TGTGCCAGCAGAGCACAGGGGGCGCAGAATCAGCCCCAGCATTTT. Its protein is CASRAQGAQNQPQHF.

In DNA form, the CDR3 reads TGTGCCAGCAATGGAGGCAGGCCCTATGGCTACACCTTC. Its protein is CASNGGRPYGYTF. The chain joins TRBV6-6 to TRBJ1-2; D gene unclear. The CDR3 contains 13 residues. Trimming cost V 7 bases and J 4 bases, with 13 bases left between them. From germline, CDR1 is MNHNY and CDR2 SVGAGI (reference sequence).